These T cell receptor beta chains were read from a single sample in a study of cytomegalovirus exposure and HLA in healthy donors. Produced via immunoSEQ multiplex PCR; TCRdb's table is partial and in-frame only. There are fewer than 250,000 clones in the sample; more than 65% occur only once, and about 3.4% lies in the top ten. The sample taken for sequencing was PBMCs. All receptors come from a man aged 40-55 years in good health and CMV-seropositive. The CDR3 runs from the conserved cysteine through the conserved F or W. The D gene is left open where the match is weak. The listing skips clone size in some rows; elsewhere it reads once, few, many or a size class.

v_gene	j_gene	abundance	d_gene	CDR3aa	CDR3nt
TRBV10-3	TRBJ1-6	NA	NA	CAISDGGNSPLHF	TGTGCCATCAGTGACGGGGGGAATTCACCCCTCCACTTT
TRBV9	TRBJ2-7	few	TRBD2	CASSPGGTTPLEQYF	TGTGCCAGCAGCCCTGGCGGGACTACCCCTTTGGAGCAGTACTTC
TRBV6-4	TRBJ2-3	NA	NA	CAPVHRSIRGTGTQTDTQYF	TGTGCCCCCGTCCACCGGTCGATTCGGGGAACCGGGACACAAACAGATACGCAGTATTTT
TRBV10-3	TRBJ1-2	NA	NA	CAISLGGGGPYTF	TGTGCCATCAGTCTCGGCGGGGGGGGCCCCTACACCTTC
TRBV6-5	TRBJ2-7	NA	NA	CASADRLYEQYF	TGTGCCAGCGCCGACAGACTTTACGAGCAGTACTTC
TRBV9	TRBJ2-1	NA	TRBD1	CASSTDRVSGEQFF	TGTGCCAGCAGCACGGACAGGGTCTCGGGTGAGCAGTTCTTC
TRBV6-5	TRBJ1-2	NA	TRBD1	CASSFAGRGGYTF	TGTGCCAGCAGTTTCGCAGGCAGGGGGGGCTACACCTTC
TRBV5-1	TRBJ2-7	NA	NA	CASSLGQGSSYEQYF	TGCGCCAGCAGCTTGGGGCAGGGGTCGTCCTACGAGCAGTACTTC
TRBV2	TRBJ2-7	NA	TRBD1	CAGGTGFNEQYF	TGTGCCGGCGGGACAGGGTTCAACGAGCAGTACTTC
TRBV2	TRBJ1-5	NA	NA	CASSVGGNNQPQHF	TGTGCCAGCAGTGTAGGGGGAAACAATCAGCCCCAGCATTTT